This T cell receptor (beta chain) was recorded in a study of blood T cell repertoires in COVID-19. Study-wide background: There were acute and convalescent COVID-19 samples, and they came from the United States, Italy and Spain. In each case, the material was cDNA or gDNA derived from T cells, B-cell-depleted T cells, or PBMCs.

With regard to this clone: Other DNA sequences within the sample encode an identical CDR3.

Original data processing: How many nucleated cells were present was estimated from reference gene primer amplification. Only in-frame clones appear in the TCRdb table, and some are missing; sequencing was by immunoSEQ multiplex PCR. That table gives V, J and clone size, and the DNA gave D and trimming. The repertoire holds 250,000 to 300,000 clones, with 75% to 90% as singletons. This CDR3 is 13 amino acids long. The V gene's germline CDR1 is MNHEY and CDR2 SMNVEV (reference sequence). Trimming took off 3 bases at V and 8 bases at J, with 13 bases between the two ends. The sample consisted of peripheral blood. This sequence joins TRBV27 and TRBJ1-2, with D tentatively TRBD1 (5 bases). This clonotype originated in a woman between 70 and 85 years old with acute or convalescent COVID-19. CDR3 residues: CASSFRGGEGYTF. The CDR3 nucleotides read TGTGCCAGCAGTTTTCGGGGAGGGGAGGGCTACACCTTC.